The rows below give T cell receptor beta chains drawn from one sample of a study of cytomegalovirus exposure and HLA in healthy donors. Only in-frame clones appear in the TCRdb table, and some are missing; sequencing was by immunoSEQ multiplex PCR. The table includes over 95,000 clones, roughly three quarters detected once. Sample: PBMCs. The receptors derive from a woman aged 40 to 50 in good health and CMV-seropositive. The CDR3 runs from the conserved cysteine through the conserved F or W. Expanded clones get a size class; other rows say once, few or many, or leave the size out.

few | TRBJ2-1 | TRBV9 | CASSPSTGSLGEQFF
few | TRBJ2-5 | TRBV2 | CASGVSGTKSQETQYF
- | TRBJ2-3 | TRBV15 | CATSSGQGQDTQYF
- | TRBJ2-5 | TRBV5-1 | CASSWGLGGAQETQYF
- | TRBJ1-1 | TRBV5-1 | CASSFDRRTEAFF
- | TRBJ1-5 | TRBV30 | CAWSRQGAGNQPQHF
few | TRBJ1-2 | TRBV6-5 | CASSLTTGVNYGYTF
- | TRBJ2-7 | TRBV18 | CASSPPSGGYEQYF
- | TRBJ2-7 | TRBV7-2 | CASSLESSYEQYF
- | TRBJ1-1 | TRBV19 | CASSPTGIMGNTEAFF
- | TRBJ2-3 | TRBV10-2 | CASRAGGTDTQYF
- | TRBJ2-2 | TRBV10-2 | CASSGPDRGSRELFF
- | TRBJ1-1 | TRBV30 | CAWSSTTNTEAFF
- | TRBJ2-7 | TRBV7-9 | CASSSGLTLHSYEQYF
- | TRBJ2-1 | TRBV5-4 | CASSPRTSGGASEQFF
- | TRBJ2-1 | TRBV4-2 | CASSQGSGGGYNEQFF